A single TCR beta chain is shown here with its context. This sample was included in a study of technical replicates of blood from several donors. Clones were read by immunoSEQ multiplex PCR, and TCRdb kept only the in-frame ones, dropping some. The sample consists of approximately 97,000 clones, roughly 96% of them appearing once. Germline V gives CDR1 SGDLS, CDR2 YYNGEE. The CDR3 sequence is 13 residues long. J was trimmed by 7 bases and V by 5 bases; bases with no gene match: 8. Sequences were obtained from T cells isolated from PBMCs. The origin of this receptor is a human donor in good health. V usage is TRBV9 and J usage is TRBJ1-1, with 7 bases that match TRBD1. The CDR3 here is CASSLQGFNEAFF. CDR3 nucleotides: TGTGCCAGCAGTTTACAGGGGTTTAATGAAGCTTTCTTT. Drawing the rest from reference TRBV9 and TRBJ1-1, the complete variable domain is DSGVTQTPKHLITATGQRVTLRCSPRSGDLSVYWYQQSLDQGLQFLIQYYNGEERAKGNILERFSAQQFPDLHSELNLSSLELGDSALYFCASSLQGFNEAFFGQGTRLTVV.